These T cell receptor beta chains were read from a single sample in a study of blood T cell repertoires in COVID-19. Profiled with immunoSEQ multiplex PCR; TCRdb holds only in-frame clones, not every one. The sample lists under 300,000 clones; about 89% were seen once. Sequenced sample: PBMCs or T cells enriched from blood (not recorded which). The receptors here all came from a human donor in a cohort exposed to, infected with or recovered from COVID-19 (not recorded which). The donor label of this sample is uncertain. The CDR3 runs from the conserved cysteine through the conserved F or W. The D gene is left open where the match is weak. A clone size is listed for some rows: how often the clone was seen (once, few, many), or a class if it is expanded.

TGCGCCAGCAGCCATCAACGGGGGATTAATTCACCCCTCCACTTT	CASSHQRGINSPLHF	TRBJ1-6	few	-	TRBV4-3
TGCGCCAGCAGCCAAGATTTGGGAGCTGAAGCTTTCTTT	CASSQDLGAEAFF	TRBJ1-1	-	-	TRBV4-1
TGTGCCAGAACTTCCGGGACAGCGGGAAACACCATATATTTT	CARTSGTAGNTIYF	TRBJ1-3	-	TRBD1	TRBV2
TGCGCCAGCAGCCCTACAGGGGGAACTGGGGCCAACGTCCTGACTTTC	CASSPTGGTGANVLTF	TRBJ2-6	-	TRBD1	TRBV4-3
TGTGCCAGCAGCTTAGTAGTGGACAGAAGCTATGGCTACACCTTC	CASSLVVDRSYGYTF	TRBJ1-2	many	-	TRBV7-9
TGTGCCAGCAGCTTATGGAGGGAAGGCTACACCTTC	CASSLWREGYTF	TRBJ1-2	-	-	TRBV7-9
TGTGCCAGCAGTGAGGAAGACAGGGGCCCGCAGGATACGCAGTATTTT	CASSEEDRGPQDTQYF	TRBJ2-3	-	TRBD1	TRBV25-1
TGTGCCAGCAGCCAAGATCAGGCAGGTTCTTTAATGAACACTGAAGCTTTCTTT	CASSQDQAGSLMNTEAFF	TRBJ1-1	once	-	TRBV14
TGTGCCAGCAGCTTACGTCCAGGGCTGGGCAGGGCGGATACGCAGTATTTT	CASSLRPGLGRADTQYF	TRBJ2-3	once	-	TRBV7-2
TGTGCCAGCAGTTGGGGGGAAAATGAAAAACTGTTTTTT	CASSWGENEKLFF	TRBJ1-4	-	-	TRBV27
TGTGCCTGGCAGGGGTCTGAAAAACTGTTTTTT	CAWQGSEKLFF	TRBJ1-4	-	-	TRBV30
TGTGCCAGCAGCCAGGCCCTTGGCGGGGGGCCGTTAGAGACCCAGTACTTC	CASSQALGGGPLETQYF	TRBJ2-5	-	TRBD2	TRBV4-2
TGCGCCAGCAGCCAAAGACAGGGTCACGAGCAGTACTTC	CASSQRQGHEQYF	TRBJ2-7	once	TRBD1	TRBV5-1
TGTGCCAGCTTCTCGGGAAATAACTATGGCTACACCTTC	CASFSGNNYGYTF	TRBJ1-2	-	-	TRBV2
TGTGCCAGCAGTGGTTACGGGAACTATGGCTACACCTTC	CASSGYGNYGYTF	TRBJ1-2	-	-	TRBV7-6
TGTGCCTGGGCTAAGACAGATACGCAGTATTTT	CAWAKTDTQYF	TRBJ2-3	-	-	TRBV30
TGTGCCTGGAGTGTACTCGGGACTTCTGGGGCCAACGTCCTGACTTTC	CAWSVLGTSGANVLTF	TRBJ2-6	-	-	TRBV30
TGTGCCAGCACCTCACGGGGGGACACAGATACGCAGTATTTT	CASTSRGDTDTQYF	TRBJ2-3	-	TRBD2	TRBV6-5
TGTGCCAGCAGGGATATCGCCCGAGGAGGGGCAGCCTTAGGGGGCTACACCTTC	CASRDIARGGAALGGYTF	TRBJ1-2	-	-	TRBV7-2
TGTGCCAGCAGCCTTAAAGGGGGCAGCTCTGGAAACACCATATATTTT	CASSLKGGSSGNTIYF	TRBJ1-3	-	TRBD1	TRBV7-2
TGTGCCAGCAGTAGGCGGGAGGGATTGGAGACCCAGTACTTC	CASSRREGLETQYF	TRBJ2-5	once	TRBD2	TRBV6-5
TGTGCCACCAGTGACTACGGACTAGCGGGGCGATACAATGAGCAGTTCTTC	CATSDYGLAGRYNEQFF	TRBJ2-1	-	TRBD2	TRBV24-1
TGCGCCAGCAGTGAGAAGGAGGCAGGGGCCAATGAGCAGTTCTTC	CASSEKEAGANEQFF	TRBJ2-1	-	-	TRBV10-2
TGTGCCAGTAGTATTCGATGGGGCGGGAGGACTGAAGCTTTCTTT	CASSIRWGGRTEAFF	TRBJ1-1	-	-	TRBV19
TGTGCCAGCAGCCCCTCATTGAGGATCTTGAACACTGAAGCTTTCTTT	CASSPSLRILNTEAFF	TRBJ1-1	-	-	TRBV9
TGCGCCAGCAGCGTCCGGGACAGGGGTGAGACCCAGTACTTC	CASSVRDRGETQYF	TRBJ2-5	-	TRBD1	TRBV5-1
TGTGCCAGTAGTATCTGGGACAGAAGGGGTGGTGGCTACACCTTC	CASSIWDRRGGGYTF	TRBJ1-2	-	TRBD1	TRBV19
TGTGCCACCAGCGGAGCTCTCCAGGGGGGTGAAGCTTTCTTT	CATSGALQGGEAFF	TRBJ1-1	-	TRBD1	TRBV15
TGTGCCTGGAGTCGACAGGTCCGCGGAAAACTGTTTTTT	CAWSRQVRGKLFF	TRBJ1-4	-	-	TRBV30
TGTGCCAGCAGCGTGACTTTAGATCCGGGACAGGGCCAAGAGACCCAGTACTTC	CASSVTLDPGQGQETQYF	TRBJ2-5	once	TRBD1	TRBV9
TGCGCCAGCAGCCTACAGGGGCGGGGAACTGAAGCTTTCTTT	CASSLQGRGTEAFF	TRBJ1-1	-	TRBD1	TRBV4-3
TGTGCCAGCAGTGAAGGATTGGTGAGTAAAGAAGCTTTCTTT	CASSEGLVSKEAFF	TRBJ1-1	-	-	TRBV2
TGTGCCAGCAGCTCGACTAGCGGGGGGGATGAGCAGTACTTC	CASSSTSGGDEQYF	TRBJ2-7	-	TRBD2	TRBV7-9
TGCGCCAGCAGCTTGGTGGGGGGACAGGGGAGTGAGCCCCAGCATTTT	CASSLVGGQGSEPQHF	TRBJ1-5	-	TRBD1	TRBV5-1
TGTGCCAGCAGGGAAACCACGGGGAGGGAAGCTTTCTTT	CASRETTGREAFF	TRBJ1-1	-	-	TRBV2
TGTGCCAGCAGTGAGCGGGGGGTCGGCACAGATACGCAGTATTTT	CASSERGVGTDTQYF	TRBJ2-3	-	TRBD2	TRBV25-1
TGTGCCAGCAGTGAAAGGGGTAACTATGGCTACACCTTC	CASSERGNYGYTF	TRBJ1-2	-	-	TRBV6-1
TGTGCCAGCAGCCCAGCGGAGGGGCTCTATGGCTACACCTTC	CASSPAEGLYGYTF	TRBJ1-2	-	-	TRBV7-6
TGCGCCAGCAGCTCGGGTAGCGGGGGCATCACAGATACGCAGTATTTT	CASSSGSGGITDTQYF	TRBJ2-3	-	TRBD2	TRBV5-1
TGTGCCAGTAGTATAGCCGTAGCCAGAGGACAGGAGGCACCCCTCCACTTT	CASSIAVARGQEAPLHF	TRBJ1-6	once	TRBD1	TRBV19
TGTGCCAGCAGCTCGAGGGGACAGGGGGCCATTAACTATGGCTACACCTTC	CASSSRGQGAINYGYTF	TRBJ1-2	once	TRBD1	TRBV11-2
TGTGCCAGCATCCAAGTGGCAGGGGGCCCAAGACTTAGCAATCAGCCCCAGCATTTT	CASIQVAGGPRLSNQPQHF	TRBJ1-5	once	TRBD1	TRBV7-8
TGCGCCAGCAGCCGGGGGGATCCTAGCACAGATACGCAGTATTTT	CASSRGDPSTDTQYF	TRBJ2-3	once	TRBD2	TRBV5-1